One and the same sample provided the 16 T cell receptor beta chains below, sequenced in a study of T cells in Graves' hyperthyroidism and ophthalmopathy (dated by TCRdb to the late 2010s). Library creation used multiplex PCR. The sequencer was an Illumina HiSeq 2000. Amplification of TCR beta CDR3 regions was carried out from RNA transcripts. The TCR CDR3 was subjected to a first round of RT-PCR using the HTBI primer set and the Qiagen OneStep RT-PCR kit. TCRdb reprocessed the public reads (quality trimming at Q25 with fastp, clone calling with MiXCR) and kept in-frame beta chains. One record per CDR3 amino acid sequence lists the most common genes and DNA. Across this sample there are about 350,000 distinct CDR3 sequences, with approximately 19% seen only once. Of the sample, approximately 4% is held by the ten largest clones. Sample: blood. The receptors come from a woman under 30 with Graves' hyperthyroidism.

The V call is TRBV20-1, the J call TRBJ2-3; D gene uncertain. This CDR3 is built from 14 residues. The ends were cut back, 5 bases at V and 0 bases at J, with 12 bases in the middle. The V gene's germline CDR1 is DFQATT and CDR2 SNEGSKA (reference sequence). The chain's CDR3 is CSAGAESSTDTQYF. The CDR3 nucleotides are TGCAGTGCTGGCGCGGAATCTAGCACAGATACGCAGTATTTT.

This rearrangement joins TRBV6-1 to TRBJ1-2; maybe TRBD1 (6 bases). V was cut by 7 bases and J by 7 bases, with 13 bases left in between. CDR1 is MNHNS and CDR2 is SASEGT in the germline V gene. The CDR3 extends over 12 amino acids. CDR3 in amino acids: CASMGTIPGYTF. Here the CDR3 DNA reads TGTGCCAGCATGGGGACAATCCCTGGCTACACCTTC.

There are many counts of this clonotype. V and J are TRBV11-2 and TRBJ1-5; D might be TRBD1 (5 bases). The CDR3 consists of 13 residues. CDR1 SGHAT and CDR2 FQNNGV come from the germline V gene. Trimming removed 6 bases at V and 5 bases at J, with 11 bases between. As DNA, the CDR3 is TGTGCCAGCAGGTTGACAGTACATCAGCCCCAGCATTTT. Translation gives CASRLTVHQPQHF.

This clonotype showed up many times. This chain links TRBV30 with TRBJ1-2; no definite D call. V lost 8 bases to trimming and J lost 6 bases, with 13 bases between them. The CDR3 consists of 11 residues. CDR1 is GTSNPN and CDR2 is SVGIG in the germline V gene (reference sequence). CDR3 residues: CAGYGLDGYTF. The CDR3 DNA is TGTGCCGGATACGGTTTAGATGGCTACACCTTC.

This chain connects TRBV5-1 to TRBJ1-1, with D possibly TRBD1 on 5 matching bases. The CDR3 covers 17 residues. V dropped 5 bases and J dropped 6 bases, with 26 bases sitting between them. Germline V gene sequence: CDR1 SGHRS, CDR2 YFSETQ. The CDR3, as DNA: TGCGCCAGCAGATCAACAGGCGGCGCTGGTGTAGGAGCTGAAGCTTTCTTT. Translated, it gives CASRSTGGAGVGAEAFF.

This clonotype turned up a few times. The chain carries TRBV11-2 and TRBJ2-2; no clear D gene. V was pared by 3 bases and J by 4 bases, with 12 bases between. CDR3 length equals 15 residues. The germline CDR1 and CDR2 sequences are SGHAT and FQNNGV. The CDR3 DNA reads as TGTGCCAGCAGCTTTTTATGGGTCGGCACCGGGGAGCTGTTTTTT. Translating it yields CASSFLWVGTGELFF.

J is TRBJ2-2 and V is TRBV20-1; possibly TRBD2 for D (6 bases). V was clipped by 1 base and J by 5 bases, with 17 bases between them. The CDR3 extends over 16 amino acids. CDR1 and CDR2 from the germline V gene are DFQATT and SNEGSKA (reference sequence). CDR3 amino acids: CSARGGTSPFTGELFF. The CDR3 DNA sequence: TGCAGTGCTAGAGGGGGTACTAGCCCTTTTACCGGGGAGCTGTTTTTT.

This clonotype occurred many times. V is TRBV9 and J is TRBJ1-2; no clear D gene. Between the trimmed V and J ends, which lost 4 bases and 2 bases, there was a span of 15 bases. Germline CDR1 is SGDLS and CDR2 is YYNGEE. The CDR3 runs to 15 residues. The CDR3 DNA reads as TGTGCCAGCAGCCCCCATTCGCATGGGAACTATGGCTACACCTTC. It is translated as CASSPHSHGNYGYTF.

This clonotype was observed many times. V and J are TRBV19 and TRBJ2-5, with D unresolved. V was shortened by 7 bases and J by 2 bases, with 11 bases between the two germline ends. CDR1 and CDR2 (germline): LNHDA, SQIVND (reference sequence). This CDR3 region has 13 residues. The CDR3 reads CASNTRSQETQYF. CDR3 nucleotide sequence: TGTGCCAGTAATACCAGATCGCAAGAGACCCAGTACTTC.

This clonotype came up many times. This chain joins TRBV11-1 and TRBJ1-6; 7 nucleotides agree with TRBD1. There are 13 residues in the CDR3. In germline, CDR1 is SGHAT, CDR2 FQDESV (reference sequence). Trimming took 6 bases from V and 6 from J; bases not matched to a gene: 2. For the CDR3, the DNA is TGTGCCAGCAGGGACAGGCCTAATTCACCCCTCCACTTT. Amino acids: CASRDRPNSPLHF.

This clonotype was recorded many times. The gene calls are TRBV12-3 or TRBV12-4 and TRBJ1-1; D gene ambiguous. The V end lost 6 bases, the J end lost 4 bases, and 12 bases lay between the germline ends. The CDR3 runs 13 residues. CDR3 in DNA: TGTGCCAGCAGCCCCAATTTCCCCACTGAAGCTTTCTTT. This codes for CASSPNFPTEAFF.

The sample holds one count of this clonotype. The J gene is TRBJ1-2, the V gene TRBV12-3 or TRBV12-4; D call uncertain. V was shortened by 8 bases and J by 5 bases, with 21 bases between the two germline ends. The CDR3 has 15 amino acids. DNA of the CDR3: TGTGCCAGCGCCGCGTTACCGATAACGGAGTATGGCTACACCTTC. It is translated as CASAALPITEYGYTF.

This clonotype showed up many times. This rearrangement joins TRBV6-5 to TRBJ1-1; D is unclear. There are 12 residues in the CDR3. V lost 2 bases, J lost 4 bases, and 5 bases lay in between. CDR1 is MNHEY, CDR2 SVGAGI, per germline. CDR3 in DNA: TGTGCCAGCAGTTACCGGAGCACTGAAGCTTTCTTT. Its translation: CASSYRSTEAFF.

The chain has TRBV12-3 or TRBV12-4 and TRBJ1-2; tentatively, D is TRBD1 (5 bases). The germline V and J ends were trimmed by 5 bases and 1 base, with 8 bases remaining between them. The CDR3 totals 13 residues. CDR3 nucleotide sequence: TGTGCCAGCAGTCGACAGATTAACTATGGCTACACCTTC. Its protein is CASSRQINYGYTF.

This clonotype was found a few times. V and J are TRBV2 and TRBJ2-1; 7 bases line up with TRBD2. CDR3 size: 14 residues. Germline V gene data show CDR1 as SNHLY and CDR2 as FYNNEI. V gave up 7 bases and J gave up 7 bases; unmatched junction bases: 10. CDR3 nucleotides: TGTGCCAGCAACCCCCACGGGAGGAAGAATGAGCAGTTCTTC. It specifies CASNPHGRKNEQFF.

This clonotype has at least ten counts. The chain combines TRBV11-1 with TRBJ2-7, with 7 positions matching TRBD1. The V gene end was trimmed by 6 bases and the J gene end by 1 base; junction bases not matched to a gene: 12. CDR1 and CDR2 (germline): SGHAT, FQDESV (reference sequence). The CDR3 contains 16 residues. CDR3: CASRQTRGTASYEQYF. CDR3 coding DNA: TGTGCCAGCAGGCAAACCCGAGGGACAGCATCCTACGAGCAGTACTTC.